This T cell receptor beta chain was sequenced during a study of cytomegalovirus exposure and HLA in healthy donors. Study overall: From donors who were HLA-typed, an early data release held about 85 million unique TCRs. Study-wide results and limits: Links to common viral pathogens appeared, in a later analysis, for several of the most significant clusters.

Healthy bone marrow donors made up the donor group. Both 60 Vbeta primers and 13 Jbeta primers went into the PCR. Some clones are missing from TCRdb's copy, which holds only in-frame ones; the method was immunoSEQ multiplex PCR. This sample has about 130,000 clones, with 70% to 85% found just once. With respect to this clone: Its specificity is not known.

Germline values: CDR1 SGHRS, CDR2 YFSETQ. With 5 bases clipped from V and 5 bases from J, the junction kept 9 bases outside the gene matches. This CDR3 spans 17 amino acids. The sample consisted of PBMCs. The J gene is TRBJ2-5, the V gene TRBV5-1; TRBD2 aligns across 16 bases. The receptor comes from a female donor in good health and CMV-seronegative. CDR3 sequence reads: CASSPGLAGGPGETQYF. The CDR3, as DNA: TGCGCCAGCAGTCCGGGACTAGCGGGAGGGCCAGGGGAGACCCAGTACTTC.